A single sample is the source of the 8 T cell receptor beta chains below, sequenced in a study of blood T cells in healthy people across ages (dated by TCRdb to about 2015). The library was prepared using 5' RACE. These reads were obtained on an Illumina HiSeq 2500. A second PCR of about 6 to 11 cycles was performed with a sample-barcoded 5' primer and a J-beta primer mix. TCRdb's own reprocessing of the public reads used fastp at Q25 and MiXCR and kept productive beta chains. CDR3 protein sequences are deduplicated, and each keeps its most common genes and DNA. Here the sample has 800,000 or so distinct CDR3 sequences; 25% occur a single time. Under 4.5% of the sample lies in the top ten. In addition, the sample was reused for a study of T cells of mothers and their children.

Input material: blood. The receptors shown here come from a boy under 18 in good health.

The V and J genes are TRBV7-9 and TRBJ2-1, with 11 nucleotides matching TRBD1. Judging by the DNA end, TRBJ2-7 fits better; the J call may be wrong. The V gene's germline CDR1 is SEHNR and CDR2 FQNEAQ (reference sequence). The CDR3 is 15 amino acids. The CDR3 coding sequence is TGTGCCAGCAGCTCGGGACAGGGGGTTTTCTACGAGCAGTACTTC. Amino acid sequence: CASSSGQGVFYEQYF.

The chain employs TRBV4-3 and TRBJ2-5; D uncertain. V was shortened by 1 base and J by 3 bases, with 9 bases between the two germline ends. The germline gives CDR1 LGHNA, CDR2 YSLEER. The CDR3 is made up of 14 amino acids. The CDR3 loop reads CASSQVWGEETQYF. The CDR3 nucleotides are TGCGCCAGCAGCCAAGTATGGGGTGAAGAGACCCAGTACTTC.

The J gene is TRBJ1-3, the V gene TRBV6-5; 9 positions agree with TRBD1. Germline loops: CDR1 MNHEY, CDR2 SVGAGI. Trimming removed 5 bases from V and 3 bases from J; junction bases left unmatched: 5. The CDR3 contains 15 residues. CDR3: CASSKQGALGNTIYF. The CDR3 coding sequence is TGTGCCAGCAGTAAACAGGGGGCGCTTGGAAACACCATATATTTT.

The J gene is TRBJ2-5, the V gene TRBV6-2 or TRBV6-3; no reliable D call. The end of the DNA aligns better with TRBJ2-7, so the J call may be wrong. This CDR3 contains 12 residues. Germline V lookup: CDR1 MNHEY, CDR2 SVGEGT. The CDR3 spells CASSYSMHEQYF. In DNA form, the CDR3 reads TGTGCCAGCAGTTACTCGATGCACGAGCAGTACTTC.

DNA of the CDR3: TGTGCCAGCAGTTACTCGTTCGGCTTAGGCACTGAAGCTTTCTTT. Residues: CASSYSFGLGTEAFF. The gene calls are TRBV6-5 and TRBJ1-1; D gene unclear. Trimming removed 0 bases at V and 4 bases at J, with 12 bases between. The length of the CDR3 is 15 residues. Germline-derived CDR1 and CDR2 are MNHEY and SVGAGI.

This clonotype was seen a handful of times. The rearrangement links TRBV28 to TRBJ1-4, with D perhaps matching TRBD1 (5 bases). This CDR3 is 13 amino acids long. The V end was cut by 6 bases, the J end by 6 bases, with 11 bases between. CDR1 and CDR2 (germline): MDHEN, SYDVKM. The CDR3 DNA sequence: TGTGCCAGCAGGGGGCGACGTGATGAAAAACTGTTTTTT. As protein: CASRGRRDEKLFF.

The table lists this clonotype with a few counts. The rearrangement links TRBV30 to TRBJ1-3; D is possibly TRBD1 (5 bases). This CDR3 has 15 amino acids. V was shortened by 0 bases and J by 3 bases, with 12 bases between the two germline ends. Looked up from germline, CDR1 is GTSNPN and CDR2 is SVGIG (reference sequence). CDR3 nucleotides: TGTGCCTGGAGTGTACTGGGGGGATTTGGAAACACCATATATTTT. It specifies CAWSVLGGFGNTIYF. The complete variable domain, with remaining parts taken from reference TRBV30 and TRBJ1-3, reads SQTIHQWPATLVQPVGSPLSLECTVEGTSNPNLYWYRQAAGRGLQLLFYSVGIGQISSEVPQNLSASRPQDRQFILSSKKLLLSDSGFYLCAWSVLGGFGNTIYFGEGSWLTVV.

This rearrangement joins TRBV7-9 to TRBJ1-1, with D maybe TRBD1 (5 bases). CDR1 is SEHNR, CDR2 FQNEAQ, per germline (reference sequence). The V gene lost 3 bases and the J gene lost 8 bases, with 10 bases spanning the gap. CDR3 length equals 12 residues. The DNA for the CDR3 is TGTGCCAGCAGCTTCCCCCCAGGGGAAGCTTTCTTT. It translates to CASSFPPGEAFF.